The 5 T cell receptor beta chains reported below all come from one sample, sequenced in a study of blood T cell repertoires in COVID-19. Some clones are missing from TCRdb's copy, which holds only in-frame ones; the method was immunoSEQ multiplex PCR. This table has about 210,000 clones, about 86% appearing once. The source material was peripheral blood. The receptors were gathered from a man aged 18-30 years with active or convalescent COVID-19.

This clone was seen a handful of times. CDR3 DNA: TGCGCCAGCAGCCAAGATTCCCTTATCTCTGGAAACACCATATATTTT. Protein product: CASSQDSLISGNTIYF. The V call is TRBV4-3, the J call TRBJ1-3, with D hard to call. Germline lookup yields CDR1 LGHNA and CDR2 YSLEER. This CDR3 has 16 residues. V lost 0 bases and J 0 bases, leaving 9 bases between the germline ends.

The chain recombines TRBV10-3 with TRBJ2-2; the D is unclear. Germline V gene data show CDR1 as ENHRY and CDR2 as SYGVKD. V lost 7 bases to trimming and J lost 5 bases, with 8 bases between them. The CDR3 is made up of 12 amino acids. This CDR3 reads CAINPGTGELFF. The DNA of the CDR3 is TGTGCCATCAACCCCGGGACCGGGGAGCTGTTTTTT.

The V call is TRBV30, the J call TRBJ2-7, with D possibly matching TRBD2 (6 bases). Germline lookup yields CDR1 GTSNPN and CDR2 SVGIG (reference sequence). Trimming cost V 2 bases and J 3 bases, with 20 bases left between them. The CDR3 runs to 16 residues. The CDR3 reads CAWSPQVGGKVYEQYF. The CDR3 DNA sequence: TGTGCCTGGAGTCCCCAGGTGGGCGGGAAGGTCTACGAGCAGTACTTC.

The CDR3 bases are TGCGCCAGCAGCTTGGTTGAGGGTTTAGGGAACACTGAAGCTTTCTTT. Encoded protein: CASSLVEGLGNTEAFF. This chain connects TRBV5-1 to TRBJ1-1; D gene unclear. The CDR3 loop spans 16 amino acids. Germline CDR1 and CDR2: SGHRS and YFSETQ. Trimming stripped 0 bases from V and 1 base from J, with 13 bases between. Using reference TRBV5-1 and TRBJ1-1 for the parts outside the CDR3, the full variable domain is KAGVTQTPRYLIKTRGQQVTLSCSPISGHRSVSWYQQTPGQGLQFLFEYFSETQRNKGNFPGRFSGRQFSNSRSEMNVSTLELGDSALYLCASSLVEGLGNTEAFFGQGTRLTVV.

The rearrangement links TRBV15 to TRBJ1-2, with D possibly TRBD1 on 6 matching bases. The CDR3 has 16 residues. Trimming took off 1 base at V and 4 bases at J, with 16 bases between the two ends. From germline, CDR1 is LNHNV and CDR2 YYDKDF (reference sequence). The CDR3 DNA sequence: TGTGCCACCAGCAGAGCTGATCGGGGGGCCGGCTATGGCTACACCTTC. This sequence encodes CATSRADRGAGYGYTF.